These 28 T cell receptor beta chains came from one sample sequenced in a study of T cells in Graves' hyperthyroidism and ophthalmopathy. Authors of the study amplified TCR beta CDR3 regions from RNA transcripts. HTBI primers were employed in a first-round RT-PCR of the TCR CDR3. TCRdb re-called the multiplex PCR reads with MiXCR, one entry per CDR3 protein. This table has 450,000 to 700,000 distinct CDR3 sequences, 35% to 55% appearing once. The material sequenced was peripheral blood or thyroid tissue (not recorded which). Receptor source: a young woman with Graves' hyperthyroidism.

Many counts were recorded for this clonotype. V gene TRBV12-3 or TRBV12-4 combines with J gene TRBJ1-2, with D tentatively TRBD1 (5 bases). Trimming pared 6 bases from V and 6 bases from J, leaving 14 bases between. The CDR3 covers 13 residues. The CDR3 nucleotides are TGTGCCAGCAGCTACAGGTTCCGAGATGGCTACACCTTC. Translated, it gives CASSYRFRDGYTF.

In its sample, this clonotype was seen many times. The rearrangement uses TRBV6-5 and TRBJ1-1; D unresolved. This CDR3 is built from 14 residues. Looked up from germline, CDR1 is MNHEY and CDR2 is SVGAGI. The V gene lost 2 bases and the J gene lost 2 bases, with 9 bases spanning the gap. In DNA, the CDR3 is TGTGCCAGCAGTTACGGACGGATTAACACTGAAGCTTTCTTT. Translating gives CASSYGRINTEAFF.

The V and J genes are TRBV2 and TRBJ1-2; D is unclear. Trimming took off 6 bases at V and 0 bases at J, with 17 bases between the two ends. The CDR3 runs 16 residues. The V gene's germline CDR1 is SNHLY and CDR2 FYNNEI. The CDR3 sequence: CASSGLAGSSNYGYTF. CDR3 bases: TGTGCCAGCAGCGGACTAGCGGGTAGCTCTAACTATGGCTACACCTTC.

This clonotype was seen at least ten times. The CDR3 reads CSALPIGAYEQYF. The CDR3 region has the DNA TGCAGTGCTCTCCCGATAGGGGCCTACGAGCAGTACTTC. The rearrangement links TRBV20-1 to TRBJ2-7, with D perhaps TRBD1 (5 bases). Germline-derived CDR1 and CDR2 are DFQATT and SNEGSKA (reference sequence). This CDR3 region has 13 residues. V was clipped by 5 bases and J by 2 bases, with 13 bases between them.

This clonotype was counted many times. The chain uses TRBV24-1 and TRBJ1-1; D is ambiguous. V was pared by 4 bases and J by 2 bases, with 4 bases between. In germline, CDR1 is KGHDR, CDR2 SFDVKD. The CDR3 spans 12 residues. The CDR3 region is CATSDPNTEAFF. CDR3 in DNA: TGTGCCACCAGTGACCCAAACACTGAAGCTTTCTTT.

This clonotype was detected many times. This chain links TRBV6-5 with TRBJ2-2; D not resolved. From germline, CDR1 is MNHEY and CDR2 SVGAGI. The CDR3 length is 14 residues. V shed 0 bases and J shed 7 bases, with 9 bases lying between them. The CDR3: CASSYSTLGGELFF. The CDR3 DNA is TGTGCCAGCAGTTACTCGACGCTAGGCGGGGAGCTGTTTTTT.

The chain couples TRBV4-3 to TRBJ1-3; no definite D call. Trimming stripped 1 base from V and 7 bases from J, with 5 bases between. Germline assignment: CDR1 LGHNA and CDR2 YSLEER. The CDR3 runs 12 residues. CDR3 sequence: CASSQGVNTIYF. The CDR3 DNA reads as TGCGCCAGCAGCCAAGGCGTGAACACCATATATTTT.

The chain carries TRBV2 and TRBJ2-7; D perhaps matches TRBD1 (5 bases). This CDR3 comprises 15 residues. CDR1 and CDR2 (germline): SNHLY, FYNNEI. Trimming pared 7 bases from V and 3 bases from J, leaving 19 bases between. This CDR3 is CASTQGVAVFYEQYF. The CDR3 DNA follows: TGTGCCAGCACCCAAGGGGTGGCAGTATTCTACGAGCAGTACTTC.

Concerning this clonotype: This may arise from a read error, as a much more abundant clone is one base away. It is likely a read error, because the conserved phenylalanine at the end of the CDR3 is missing. The rearrangement joins TRBV28 to TRBJ1-5; maybe TRBD1 (5 bases). V lost 3 bases and J lost 5, with 8 bases in between. The CDR3 has 13 residues. Germline lookup yields CDR1 MDHEN and CDR2 SYDVKM. CDR3 sequence: CASSLTVDQPQHS. CDR3 DNA: TGTGCCAGCAGTTTGACAGTAGATCAGCCCCAGCATTCT.

Of note for this clonotype: A much larger clone differs from this one at a single base, so this may be a read error. The chain has TRBV7-2 and TRBJ2-5, with D possibly being TRBD1 (6 bases). The CDR3 is made up of 13 amino acids. The germline gives CDR1 SGHTA, CDR2 FQGNSA. The CDR3 reads CASSHQQGEAQYF. As DNA, the CDR3 is TGTGCCAGCAGCCACCAACAGGGAGAGGCCCAGTACTTC.

This clonotype came up a few times. CDR3 region: CASSPRTFYGYTF. The CDR3 DNA sequence: TGTGCCAGCTCACCACGGACCTTCTATGGCTACACCTTC. The chain carries TRBV18 and TRBJ1-2; no reliable D call. From germline, CDR1 is KGHSH and CDR2 LQKENI. The V end lost 1 base, the J end lost 4 bases, and 7 bases lay between the germline ends. The CDR3 sequence is 13 residues long.

The V and J genes are TRBV25-1 and TRBJ2-7; D might be TRBD2 (6 bases). Per the germline V gene, CDR1 is MGHDK and CDR2 is SYGVNS. The CDR3 is made up of 12 amino acids. Between the trimmed V and J ends, which lost 11 bases and 0 bases, there was a span of 11 bases. The DNA of the CDR3 is TGTGCCGGGGACTTTAACTCCTACGAGCAGTACTTC. Its translation: CAGDFNSYEQYF.

This clonotype was counted ten times or more. This chain links TRBV5-6 with TRBJ1-1; TRBD1 matches 7 bases. Germline assignment: CDR1 SGHDT and CDR2 YYEEEE. CDR3 length: 12 amino acids. J lost 5 bases, V lost 3 bases, and 1 base had no gene match. The CDR3 sequence: CASSWDSTEAFF. CDR3 bases: TGTGCCAGCAGCTGGGACAGTACTGAAGCTTTCTTT. Based on the CDR3 plus reference TRBV5-6 and TRBJ1-1, the full variable domain is DAGVTQSPTHLIKTRGQQVTLRCSPKSGHDTVSWYQQALGQGPQFIFQYYEEEERQRGNFPDRFSGHQFPNYSSELNVNALLLGDSALYLCASSWDSTEAFFGQGTRLTVV.

The chain combines TRBV2 with TRBJ1-4; D remains ambiguous. V lost 3 bases and J lost 10, with 15 bases in between. CDR3 length: 14 residues. In germline, CDR1 is SNHLY, CDR2 FYNNEI. The CDR3 spells CASSDIDGGGKLFF. DNA of the CDR3: TGTGCCAGCAGTGACATCGACGGAGGAGGAAAACTGTTTTTT.

In its sample, this clonotype was seen many times. This sequence joins TRBV5-5 and TRBJ2-7; 7 bases are shared with TRBD1. The CDR3 is 15 residues long. With V trimmed by 0 bases and J by 3 bases, 6 bases remained unmatched. Germline V lookup: CDR1 SGHKS, CDR2 YYEKEE (reference sequence). The DNA for the CDR3 is TGTGCCAGCAGCTTGGTCCAGGGGGATTACTACGAGCAGTACTTC. This sequence encodes CASSLVQGDYYEQYF.

Here the CDR3 DNA reads TGCAGCGTTGACGTCCGGAAGGAGACCCAGTACTTC. It is translated as CSVDVRKETQYF. This chain connects TRBV29-1 to TRBJ2-5; D call uncertain. The V and J ends lost 3 bases and 5 bases respectively, with 10 bases between them. Germline V gene lookup returns CDR1 SQVTM and CDR2 ANQGSEA. This CDR3 region has 12 residues.

This clonotype showed up many times. This rearrangement joins TRBV7-2 to TRBJ2-1; D call uncertain. This CDR3 comprises 14 residues. Trimming left V 5 bases short and J 8 bases short, with 16 bases between. The germline V gene encodes CDR1 SGHTA and CDR2 FQGNSA. The CDR3 region has the DNA TGTGCCAGCAGCCCCCTGGTAAGCAGGCATGAGCAGTTCTTC. This sequence encodes CASSPLVSRHEQFF.

This clonotype has a count of ten or more. The CDR3 DNA follows: TGTGCCATCTCCACCTCTGGACAACTGAACACCGGGGAGCTGTTTTTT. This translates into CAISTSGQLNTGELFF. V usage is TRBV6-5 and J usage is TRBJ2-2; D possibly corresponds to TRBD1 (5 bases). The germline gives CDR1 MNHEY, CDR2 SVGAGI. The length of the CDR3 is 16 residues. V shed 10 bases and J shed 1 base, with 19 bases lying between them.

This clonotype was picked up many times. This chain joins TRBV6-1 and TRBJ1-5, with D unresolved. Germline loops: CDR1 MNHNS, CDR2 SASEGT. This CDR3 is 15 amino acids long. Trimming stripped 3 bases from V and 4 bases from J, with 13 bases between. The CDR3 region is CASSEPYGRNQPQHF. The CDR3 DNA reads TGTGCCAGCAGTGAGCCGTACGGGCGAAATCAGCCCCAGCATTTT.

This clonotype was detected ten times or more. The rearrangement uses TRBV29-1 and TRBJ1-5, with 12 bases aligning to TRBD1. The CDR3 is 13 amino acids. CDR1 and CDR2 (germline): SQVTM, ANQGSEA. Losses at the gene ends were 6 bases for V and 7 bases for J; bases not matched to a gene: 4. The CDR3 bases are TGCAGCGTGGGGGACAGGGGGCACCAGCCCCAGCATTTT. It yields the protein CSVGDRGHQPQHF.

This clonotype came up a few times. The V gene is TRBV30, the J gene TRBJ1-1, with 9 bases matching TRBD1. Germline V gene data show CDR1 as GTSNPN and CDR2 as SVGIG (reference sequence). The CDR3 loop spans 13 amino acids. V trimming: 5 bases; J trimming: 3 bases; junction bases outside the gene matches: 4. Here the CDR3 reads CAWGTGTDTEAFF. CDR3 coding DNA: TGTGCCTGGGGGACAGGGACGGACACTGAAGCTTTCTTT.

This clonotype has a single count. This could be a read error, since a much larger clone is one nucleotide away. The chain uses TRBV12-5 and TRBJ1-2; the D gene is possibly TRBD1 (5 bases). In germline, CDR1 is LGHNT, CDR2 FRNRAP. CDR3 length: 18 residues. CDR3 nucleotide sequence: TGTGCTAGTGGTTTGGTACTAGGGGCAGCTGCCTTTAACTATGGCTGCACCTTC. It specifies CASGLVLGAAAFNYGCTF. The whole variable domain, remainder taken from reference TRBV12-5 and TRBJ1-2, is DARVTQTPRHKVTEMGQEVTMRCQPILGHNTVFWYRQTMMQGLELLAYFRNRAPLDDSGMPKDRFSAEMPDATLATLKIQPSEPRDSAVYFCASGLVLGAAAFNYGCTFGSGTRLTVV.

The J gene is TRBJ2-5, the V gene TRBV7-6; 7 nucleotides agree with TRBD1. V was clipped by 6 bases and J by 2 bases; unmatched bases: 6. This CDR3 is 14 amino acids long. CDR1 is SGHVS, CDR2 FNYEAQ, per germline. The CDR3 region is CASRSDREQETQYF. CDR3 DNA: TGTGCCAGCAGATCCGACAGGGAACAAGAGACCCAGTACTTC. Drawing the rest from reference TRBV7-6 and TRBJ2-5, the complete variable domain is GAGVSQSPRYKVTKRGQDVALRCDPISGHVSLYWYRQALGQGPEFLTYFNYEAQQDKSGLPNDRFSAERPEGSISTLTIQRTEQRDSAMYRCASRSDREQETQYFGPGTRLLVL.

The V call is TRBV7-9, the J call TRBJ2-7; the match to TRBD1 covers 12 bases. The CDR3 contains 15 residues. Germline-derived CDR1 and CDR2 are SEHNR and FQNEAQ (reference sequence). The junction had 6 bases not matched to a gene; V was cut back by 4 bases and J by 5 bases. CDR3 sequence reads: CASSSPGQGANEQYF. CDR3 DNA sequence: TGTGCCAGCAGCTCACCGGGACAGGGGGCAAACGAGCAGTACTTC.

This clonotype came up many times. The rearrangement joins TRBV10-3 to TRBJ1-5; TRBD1 is a possible D gene (5 bases). Per germline, CDR1 ENHRY and CDR2 SYGVKD. This CDR3 is 14 amino acids long. V shed 2 bases and J shed 13 bases, with 18 bases lying between them. The CDR3 DNA sequence: TGTGCCATCAGTGAGGCCATGAAAAGGGGCCTTCAGCATTTT. The encoded protein is CAISEAMKRGLQHF.

The V call is TRBV12-3 or TRBV12-4, the J call TRBJ2-5; D tentatively reads TRBD1 or TRBD2 (5 bases each). The length of the CDR3 is 13 residues. V was clipped by 3 bases and J by 5 bases, with 10 bases between them. The CDR3 coding sequence is TGTGCCAGCAGTTTCTGGGGACGGGAGACCCAGTACTTC. Translating it yields CASSFWGRETQYF.

This clonotype was recorded many times. The chain is built from TRBV5-6 and TRBJ1-5, with 9 bases matching TRBD1. The CDR3 is 15 amino acids. With V trimmed by 4 bases and J by 7 bases, 9 bases remained unmatched. CDR1 is SGHDT and CDR2 is YYEEEE in the germline V gene. Here the CDR3 DNA reads TGTGCCAGCAGCGCGGGACAGGGAAGCCAACAGCCCCAGCATTTT. Translating it yields CASSAGQGSQQPQHF.

J is TRBJ2-7 and V is TRBV7-2; 7 bases are shared with TRBD1. Per the germline V gene, CDR1 is SGHTA and CDR2 is FQGNSA. The CDR3 consists of 13 residues. J gave up 6 bases and V 5 bases, and 7 bases lay outside the gene matches. The CDR3 is CASSQSAGGEQYF. The CDR3 nucleotides are TGTGCCAGCAGCCAATCGGCAGGGGGCGAGCAGTACTTC.